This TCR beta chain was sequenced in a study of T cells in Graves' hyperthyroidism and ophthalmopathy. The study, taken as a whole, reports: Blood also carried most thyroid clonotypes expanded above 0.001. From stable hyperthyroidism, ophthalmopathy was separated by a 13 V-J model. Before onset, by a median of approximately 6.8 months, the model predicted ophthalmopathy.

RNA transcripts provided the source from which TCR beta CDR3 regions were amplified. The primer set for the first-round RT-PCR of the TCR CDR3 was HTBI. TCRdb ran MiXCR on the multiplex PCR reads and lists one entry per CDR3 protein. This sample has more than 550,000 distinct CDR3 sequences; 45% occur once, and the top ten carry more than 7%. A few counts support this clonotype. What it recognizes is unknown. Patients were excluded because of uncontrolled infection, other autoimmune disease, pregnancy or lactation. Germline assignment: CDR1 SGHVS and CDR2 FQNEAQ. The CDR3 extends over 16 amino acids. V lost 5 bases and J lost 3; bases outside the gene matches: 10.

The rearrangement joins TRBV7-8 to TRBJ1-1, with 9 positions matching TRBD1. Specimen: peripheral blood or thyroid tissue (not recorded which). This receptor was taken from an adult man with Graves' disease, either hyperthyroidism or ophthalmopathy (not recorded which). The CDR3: CASSPDRGKWDTEAFF. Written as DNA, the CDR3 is TGTGCCAGCAGCCCCGACAGGGGGAAGTGGGACACTGAAGCTTTCTTT. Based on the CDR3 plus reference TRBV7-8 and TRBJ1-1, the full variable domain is GAGVSQSPRYKVAKRGQDVALRCDPISGHVSLFWYQQALGQGPEFLTYFQNEAQLDKSGLPSDRFFAERPEGSVSTLKIQRTQQEDSAVYLCASSPDRGKWDTEAFFGQGTRLTVV.